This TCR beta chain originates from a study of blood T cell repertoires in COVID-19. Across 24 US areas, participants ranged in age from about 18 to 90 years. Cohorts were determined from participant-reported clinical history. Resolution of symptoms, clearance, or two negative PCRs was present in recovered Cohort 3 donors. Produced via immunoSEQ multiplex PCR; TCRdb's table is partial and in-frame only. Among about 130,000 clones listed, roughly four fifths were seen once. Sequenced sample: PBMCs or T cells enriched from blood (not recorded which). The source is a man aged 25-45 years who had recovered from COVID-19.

The CDR3 nucleotides are TGCGCCAGCAGTGGCTCGGGTCTGAACACTGAAGCTTTCTTT. This sequence encodes CASSGSGLNTEAFF. This chain uses TRBV10-2 with TRBJ1-1; D gene unclear. Trimming stripped 4 bases from V and 0 bases from J, with 9 bases between. Germline-derived CDR1 and CDR2 are WSHSY and SAAADI. The CDR3 spans 14 residues.